This T cell receptor (beta chain) was recorded in a study of blood T cells in healthy people across ages. With 3 bases removed from V and 1 base from J, the gap between germline ends came to 12 bases. The CDR3 loop spans 15 amino acids. Germline V gene lookup returns CDR1 LGHNA and CDR2 YSLEER. The second PCR ran roughly 6 to 11 cycles with a sample-barcoded 5' primer and J-beta primers. TCRdb reprocessed the 5' RACE reads via MiXCR and lists one record per CDR3 protein. The table has 790,000 or so distinct CDR3 sequences, roughly 46% seen once. The sample consisted of blood. This rearrangement joins TRBV4-3 to TRBJ1-1; D perhaps matches TRBD1 (5 bases). This TCR came from an elderly man in good health. CDR3 nucleotides: TGCGCCAGCAGCCAGAGACCTGGACAGAACACTGAAGCTTTCTTT. This translates into CASSQRPGQNTEAFF.